Listed below are T cell receptor beta chains from one sample, sequenced in a study of blood T cell repertoires in COVID-19. TCRdb keeps only in-frame clones here, not all; method: immunoSEQ multiplex PCR. The sample has 150,000 to 200,000 clones, around 85% seen once; the top ten hold about 8.6%. The sequenced sample consisted of peripheral blood. These TCRs come from a middle-aged man with active or convalescent COVID-19. CDR3s include the opening cysteine and the closing phenylalanine or tryptophan. D genes are given only for firm matches. A clone size is listed for some rows: how often the clone was seen (once, few, many), or a class if it is expanded.

D gene,V gene,J gene,clone size,CDR3 DNA,CDR3 protein
.,TRBV7-2,TRBJ1-2,.,TGTGCCAGCAGCTTAGACAGGGTGAATGGCTACACCTTC,CASSLDRVNGYTF
.,TRBV27,TRBJ2-2,.,TGTGCCAGCAGTTCCTACCTCCGAGAAAACACCGGGGAGCTGTTTTTT,CASSSYLRENTGELFF
.,TRBV29-1,TRBJ1-1,.,TGCAGCGGACACAGTTACACTGAAGCTTTCTTT,CSGHSYTEAFF
.,TRBV4-1,TRBJ2-4,few,TGCGCCAGCAGCCAAGAGTTCCTAGCGACGGCCAAAAACATTCAGTACTTC,CASSQEFLATAKNIQYF
.,TRBV5-1,TRBJ1-2,.,TGCGCCAGCAGCCAAGGGGCGACCAACTATGGCTACACCTTC,CASSQGATNYGYTF
TRBD2,TRBV3-1/TRBV3-2,TRBJ2-5,.,TGTGCCAGCAGATTCGGAGCGGGGCAAGAGACCCAGTACTTC,CASRFGAGQETQYF
TRBD1,TRBV28,TRBJ2-5,.,TGTGCCAGCAGTACCCCACGGACAGGGGGCAAAGAGACCCAGTACTTC,CASSTPRTGGKETQYF
.,TRBV9,TRBJ1-5,few,TGTGCCAGCAGCGTAGCTCTTCCATCGGGCAATCAGCCCCAGCATTTT,CASSVALPSGNQPQHF
.,TRBV28,TRBJ1-6,.,TGTGCCAGCAGTTCCGGACAGACTAATTCACCCCTCCACTTT,CASSSGQTNSPLHF
.,TRBV29-1,TRBJ1-1,once,TGCAGCGTTGCAGCAGGGAGGATCGCTGAAGCTTTCTTT,CSVAAGRIAEAFF
.,TRBV23-1,TRBJ1-2,.,TGCGCCAGCAGTCAACAGGAACCCGAATTGTGGTATGGCTACACCTTC,CASSQQEPELWYGYTF
.,TRBV6-1,TRBJ1-4,.,TGTGCCAGCAGTGAAATTGGAGGTGAAAAACTGTTTTTT,CASSEIGGEKLFF
TRBD1,TRBV18,TRBJ1-1,.,TGTGCCAGCTCACAGGGGCAGGGGGTGAACACTGAAGCTTTCTTT,CASSQGQGVNTEAFF
TRBD1,TRBV7-2,TRBJ2-2,.,TGTGCCAGCAGCTTAGGAGGACAGGGGAACACCGGGGAGCTGTTTTTT,CASSLGGQGNTGELFF
TRBD1,TRBV5-4,TRBJ2-1,.,TGTGCCAGCAGCCCACAGGGGGCAGTCTACAATGAGCAGTTCTTC,CASSPQGAVYNEQFF
.,TRBV3-1/TRBV3-2,TRBJ2-7,.,TGTGCCAGCAGCCAACGACAGGCCTACGAGCAGTACTTC,CASSQRQAYEQYF
.,TRBV3-1/TRBV3-2,TRBJ2-7,.,TGTGCCAGCAGCCAAGAGGGGGGGGCTGAAGAGCAGTACTTC,CASSQEGGAEEQYF
TRBD1,TRBV30,TRBJ1-5,.,TGTGCCTGGAGTATCGACAGGGGTGGGGTTCTGAATCAGCCCCAGCATTTT,CAWSIDRGGVLNQPQHF
TRBD2,TRBV2,TRBJ2-5,.,TGTGCCAGCAGTGAACTAGCGGGGGGACAAGAGACCCAGTACTTC,CASSELAGGQETQYF
.,TRBV29-1,TRBJ2-7,.,TGCAGCTTGCCAGACAGACCGAGAAGGTACGAGCAGTACTTC,CSLPDRPRRYEQYF
.,TRBV5-1,TRBJ1-2,few,TGCGCCAGCAGCAGGTCTCAGGGATCTGACTCTTTTGGCTACACCTTC,CASSRSQGSDSFGYTF
.,TRBV7-9,TRBJ1-6,.,TGTGCCAGCAGCCCCACCAGGCCCGGGGGGCCTACCTATAATTCACCCCTCCACTTT,CASSPTRPGGPTYNSPLHF
.,TRBV18,TRBJ1-3,.,TGTGCCAGCTCACCAACCCTCAGCTCTGGAAACACCATATATTTT,CASSPTLSSGNTIYF
.,TRBV6-1,TRBJ2-7,.,TGTGCCAGCAGTGAAGTCCCACAGAACACCTACGAGCAGTACTTC,CASSEVPQNTYEQYF
TRBD2,TRBV2,TRBJ2-7,.,TGTGCCAGCAGTCTTATGACTAGCGGATCCTACGAGCAGTACTTC,CASSLMTSGSYEQYF
TRBD2,TRBV3-1/TRBV3-2,TRBJ2-7,.,TGTGCCAGCAGCCACTCCTTTAGCGGGACCTACGAGCAGTACTTC,CASSHSFSGTYEQYF
.,TRBV18,TRBJ2-2,.,TGTGCCAGCTCACCCCTCGGGAGCACCGGGGAGCTGTTTTTT,CASSPLGSTGELFF
.,TRBV30,TRBJ1-1,.,TGTGCCTGGAGTGTTGCAGGGGTCATGAACACTGAAGCTTTCTTT,CAWSVAGVMNTEAFF
.,TRBV12-3/TRBV12-4,TRBJ1-1,.,TGTGCCAGCAGGCGGGGGGTGACTGAAGCTTTCTTT,CASRRGVTEAFF
.,TRBV18,TRBJ1-5,.,TGTGCCAGCTCACGGGACTACAATCAGCCCCAGCATTTT,CASSRDYNQPQHF
TRBD1,TRBV7-6,TRBJ1-6,.,TGTGCCAGCAGCCCGCTGGGACAGGGGTCCTATAATTCACCCCTCCACTTT,CASSPLGQGSYNSPLHF
.,TRBV2,TRBJ2-4,.,TGTGCCAGCAGCTCAGTCGCTTCAGCCAAAAACATTCAGTACTTC,CASSSVASAKNIQYF
.,TRBV20-1,TRBJ2-5,once,TGCAGTGCTTGGGAGGCCGCCTCGTTGTACTTC,CSAWEAASLYF
TRBD1,TRBV28,TRBJ1-3,.,TGTGCCATCACCTCCGGACAGGGGAGAAACACCATATATTTT,CAITSGQGRNTIYF
.,TRBV5-1,TRBJ2-5,.,TGCGCCAGCAGCCCTGGGCGGGTCCAAGAGACCCAGTACTTC,CASSPGRVQETQYF
.,TRBV5-5,TRBJ2-3,.,TGTGCCAGCAGCTCACTGGGGGGGGCCAGCACAGATACGCAGTATTTT,CASSSLGGASTDTQYF
.,TRBV7-2,TRBJ2-2,.,TGTGCCAGCAACCGAGACAATACCGGGGAGCTGTTTTTT,CASNRDNTGELFF
TRBD1,TRBV7-2,TRBJ2-1,.,TGTGCCAGCAGCTTAGTAAGAGGGGACAGCCGCTCCTACAATGAGCAGTTCTTC,CASSLVRGDSRSYNEQFF
TRBD1,TRBV5-4,TRBJ2-1,few,TGTGCCAGCAGCTCTGGACAGGGGCCCTACAATGAGCAGTTCTTC,CASSSGQGPYNEQFF
.,TRBV9,TRBJ1-5,.,TGTGCCAGCAGCGACACAGGGAGTCGCCAGCCCCAGCATTTT,CASSDTGSRQPQHF
TRBD2,TRBV7-3,TRBJ2-5,.,TGTGCCAGCAGCTCCGGGGGGGCCGGGACCCAGTACTTC,CASSSGGAGTQYF
.,TRBV28,TRBJ1-3,.,TGTGCCAGCAGTCCCTACCCATTTCGCTCTGGTGAAAACACCATATATTTT,CASSPYPFRSGENTIYF